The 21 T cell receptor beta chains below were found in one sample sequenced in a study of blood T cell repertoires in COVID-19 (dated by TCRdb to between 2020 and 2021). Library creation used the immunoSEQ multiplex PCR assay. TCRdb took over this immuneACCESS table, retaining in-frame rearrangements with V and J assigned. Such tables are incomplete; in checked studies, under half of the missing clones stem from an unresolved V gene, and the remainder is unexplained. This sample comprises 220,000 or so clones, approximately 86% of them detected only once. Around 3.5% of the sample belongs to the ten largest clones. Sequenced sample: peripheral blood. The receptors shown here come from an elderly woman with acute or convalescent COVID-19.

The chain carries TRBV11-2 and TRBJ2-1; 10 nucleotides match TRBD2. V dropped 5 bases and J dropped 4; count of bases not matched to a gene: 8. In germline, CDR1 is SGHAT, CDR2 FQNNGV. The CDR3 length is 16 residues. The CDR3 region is CASSIMGLAKYNEQFF. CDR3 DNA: TGTGCCAGCAGCATTATGGGACTAGCGAAATACAATGAGCAGTTCTTC. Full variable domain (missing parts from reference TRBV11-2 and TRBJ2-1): EAGVAQSPRYKIIEKRQSVAFWCNPISGHATLYWYQQILGQGPKLLIQFQNNGVVDDSQLPKDRFSAERLKGVDSTLKIQPAKLEDSAVYLCASSIMGLAKYNEQFFGPGTRLTVL.

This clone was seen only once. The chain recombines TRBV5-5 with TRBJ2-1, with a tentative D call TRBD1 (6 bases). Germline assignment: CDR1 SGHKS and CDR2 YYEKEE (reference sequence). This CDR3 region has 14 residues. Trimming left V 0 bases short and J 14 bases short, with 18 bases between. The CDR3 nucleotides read TGTGCCAGCAGCTTGGATCCGGGACAAGAGAACAAGTTCTTC. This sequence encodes CASSLDPGQENKFF. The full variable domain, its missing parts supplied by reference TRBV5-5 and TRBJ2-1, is DAGVTQSPTHLIKTRGQQVTLRCSPISGHKSVSWYQQVLGQGPQFIFQYYEKEERGRGNFPDRFSARQFPNYSSELNVNALLLGDSALYLCASSLDPGQENKFFGPGTRLTVL.

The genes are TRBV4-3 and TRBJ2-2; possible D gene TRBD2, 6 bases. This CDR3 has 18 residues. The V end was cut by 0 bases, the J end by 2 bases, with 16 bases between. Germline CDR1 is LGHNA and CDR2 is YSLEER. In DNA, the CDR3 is TGCGCCAGCAGCCAAGATCTCTTTGGAGGGGAAAACACCGGGGAGCTGTTTTTT. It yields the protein CASSQDLFGGENTGELFF.

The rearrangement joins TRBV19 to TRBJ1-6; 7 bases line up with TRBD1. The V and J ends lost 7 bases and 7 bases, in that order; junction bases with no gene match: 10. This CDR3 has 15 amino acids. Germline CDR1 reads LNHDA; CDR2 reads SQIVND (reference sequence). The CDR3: CASNDLQGWNSPLHF. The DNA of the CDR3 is TGTGCCAGTAACGACTTACAGGGGTGGAATTCACCCCTCCACTTT. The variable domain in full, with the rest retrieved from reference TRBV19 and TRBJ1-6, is DGGITQSPKYLFRKEGQNVTLSCEQNLNHDAMYWYRQDPGQGLRLIYYSQIVNDFQKGDIAEGYSVSREKKESFPLTVTSAQKNPTAFYLCASNDLQGWNSPLHFGNGTRLTVT.

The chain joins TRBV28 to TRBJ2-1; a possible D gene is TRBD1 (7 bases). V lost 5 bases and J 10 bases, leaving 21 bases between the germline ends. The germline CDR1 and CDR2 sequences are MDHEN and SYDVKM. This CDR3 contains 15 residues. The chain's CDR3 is CASSTRTGVGQEQFF. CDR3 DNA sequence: TGTGCCAGCAGTACTCGAACGGGAGTGGGACAGGAGCAGTTCTTC.

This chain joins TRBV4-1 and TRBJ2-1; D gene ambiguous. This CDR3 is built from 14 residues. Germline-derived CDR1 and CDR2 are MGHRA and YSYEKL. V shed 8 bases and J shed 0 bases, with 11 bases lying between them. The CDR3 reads CASSAASSYNEQFF. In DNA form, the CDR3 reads TGCGCCAGCTCTGCGGCGAGCTCCTACAATGAGCAGTTCTTC.

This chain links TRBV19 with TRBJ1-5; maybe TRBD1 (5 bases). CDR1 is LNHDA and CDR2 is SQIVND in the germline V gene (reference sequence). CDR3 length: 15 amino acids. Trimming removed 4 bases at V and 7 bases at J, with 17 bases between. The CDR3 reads CASSTSGGWGQPQHF. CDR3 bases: TGTGCCAGTAGTACGTCGGGGGGTTGGGGGCAGCCCCAGCATTTT.

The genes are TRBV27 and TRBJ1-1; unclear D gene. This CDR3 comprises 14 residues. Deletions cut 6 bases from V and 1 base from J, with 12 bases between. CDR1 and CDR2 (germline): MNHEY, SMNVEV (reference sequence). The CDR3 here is CASSLREGNTEAFF. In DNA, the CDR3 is TGTGCCAGCAGCCTCCGGGAGGGGAACACTGAAGCTTTCTTT.

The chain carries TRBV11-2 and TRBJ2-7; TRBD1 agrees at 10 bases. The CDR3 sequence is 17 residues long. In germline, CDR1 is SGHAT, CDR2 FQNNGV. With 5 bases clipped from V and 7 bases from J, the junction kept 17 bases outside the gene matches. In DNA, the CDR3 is TGTGCCAGCAGCGCGTTCTCCGGGACAGGGGCGTACGGGGAGCAGTACTTC. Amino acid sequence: CASSAFSGTGAYGEQYF.

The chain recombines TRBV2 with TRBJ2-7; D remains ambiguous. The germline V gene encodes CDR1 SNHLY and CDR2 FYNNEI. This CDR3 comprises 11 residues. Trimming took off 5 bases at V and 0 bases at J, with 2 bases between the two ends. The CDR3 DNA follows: TGTGCCAGCAGTCTCTCCTACGAGCAGTACTTC. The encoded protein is CASSLSYEQYF.

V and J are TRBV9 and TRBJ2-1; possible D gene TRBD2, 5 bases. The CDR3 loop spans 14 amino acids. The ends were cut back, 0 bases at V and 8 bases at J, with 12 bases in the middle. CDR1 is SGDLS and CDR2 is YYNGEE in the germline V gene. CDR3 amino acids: CASSVARARDEQFF. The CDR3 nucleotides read TGTGCCAGCAGCGTAGCGCGGGCACGGGATGAGCAGTTCTTC.

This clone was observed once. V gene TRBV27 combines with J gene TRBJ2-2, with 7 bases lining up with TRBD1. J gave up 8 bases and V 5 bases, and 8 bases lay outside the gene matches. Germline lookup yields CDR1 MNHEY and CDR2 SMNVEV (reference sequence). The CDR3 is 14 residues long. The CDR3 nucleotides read TGTGCCAGCAGTAAATACAGGGGTTCGGGGGAGCTGTTTTTT. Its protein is CASSKYRGSGELFF.

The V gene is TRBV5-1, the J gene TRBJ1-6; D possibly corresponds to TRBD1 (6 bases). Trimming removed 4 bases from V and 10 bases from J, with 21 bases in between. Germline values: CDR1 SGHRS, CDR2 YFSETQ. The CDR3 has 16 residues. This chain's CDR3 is CASSPNGDTGRSPLHF. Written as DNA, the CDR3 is TGCGCCAGCAGCCCGAACGGGGACACGGGACGCTCACCCCTCCACTTT.

In nucleotides, the CDR3 is TGTGCCAGCAGCTTGACAGGGAACACCGGGGAGCTGTTTTTT. Translation gives CASSLTGNTGELFF. The chain has TRBV11-2 and TRBJ2-2; possible D gene TRBD1, 6 bases. V dropped 3 bases and J dropped 1 base, with 6 bases sitting between them. The germline V gene has CDR1 SGHAT and CDR2 FQNNGV. This CDR3 region has 14 residues. Filled out from reference TRBV11-2 and TRBJ2-2, the complete variable domain reads EAGVAQSPRYKIIEKRQSVAFWCNPISGHATLYWYQQILGQGPKLLIQFQNNGVVDDSQLPKDRFSAERLKGVDSTLKIQPAKLEDSAVYLCASSLTGNTGELFFGEGSRLTVL.

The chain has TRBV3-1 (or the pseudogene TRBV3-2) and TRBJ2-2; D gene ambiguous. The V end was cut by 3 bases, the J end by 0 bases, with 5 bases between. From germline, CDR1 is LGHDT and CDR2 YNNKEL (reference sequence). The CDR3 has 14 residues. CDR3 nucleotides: TGTGCCAGCAGCCATTATTCGAACACCGGGGAGCTGTTTTTT. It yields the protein CASSHYSNTGELFF.

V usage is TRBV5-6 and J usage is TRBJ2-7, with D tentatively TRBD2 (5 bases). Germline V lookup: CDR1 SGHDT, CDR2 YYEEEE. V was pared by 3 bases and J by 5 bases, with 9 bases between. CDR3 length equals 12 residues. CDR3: CASSSTIHEQYF. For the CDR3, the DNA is TGTGCCAGCAGCTCGACTATTCACGAGCAGTACTTC.

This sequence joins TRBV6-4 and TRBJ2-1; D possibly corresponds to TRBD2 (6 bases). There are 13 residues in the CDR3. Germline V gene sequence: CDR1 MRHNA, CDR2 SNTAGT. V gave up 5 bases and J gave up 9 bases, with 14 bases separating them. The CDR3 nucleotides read TGTGCCAGCAGTAGGTGCAGGGACTGTGAGCAGTTCTTC. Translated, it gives CASSRCRDCEQFF.

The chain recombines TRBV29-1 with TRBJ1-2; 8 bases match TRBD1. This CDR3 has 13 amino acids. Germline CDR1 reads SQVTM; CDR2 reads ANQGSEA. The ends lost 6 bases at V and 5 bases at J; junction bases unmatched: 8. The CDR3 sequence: CSVLRTGLYGYTF. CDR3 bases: TGCAGCGTCCTGAGGACAGGGTTGTATGGCTACACCTTC. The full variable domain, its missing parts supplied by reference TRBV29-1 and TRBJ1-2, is SAVISQKPSRDICQRGTSLTIQCQVDSQVTMMFWYRQQPGQSLTLIATANQGSEATYESGFVIDKFPISRPNLTFSTLTVSNMSPEDSSIYLCSVLRTGLYGYTFGSGTRLTVV.

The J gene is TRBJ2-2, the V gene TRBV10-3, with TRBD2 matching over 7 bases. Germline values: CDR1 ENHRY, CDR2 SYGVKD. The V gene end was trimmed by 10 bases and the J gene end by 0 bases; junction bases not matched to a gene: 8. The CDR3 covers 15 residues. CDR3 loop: CATTLGGANTGELFF. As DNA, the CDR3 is TGTGCCACTACATTGGGGGGGGCGAACACCGGGGAGCTGTTTTTT.

This CDR3 is CASSTPGLGYNEQFF. CDR3 DNA: TGTGCCAGTAGTACACCGGGACTAGGGTACAATGAGCAGTTCTTC. The V call is TRBV19, the J call TRBJ2-1; TRBD2 agrees at 8 bases. With 4 bases clipped from V and 4 bases from J, the junction kept 6 bases outside the gene matches. Per germline, CDR1 LNHDA and CDR2 SQIVND (reference sequence). The CDR3 loop spans 15 amino acids.

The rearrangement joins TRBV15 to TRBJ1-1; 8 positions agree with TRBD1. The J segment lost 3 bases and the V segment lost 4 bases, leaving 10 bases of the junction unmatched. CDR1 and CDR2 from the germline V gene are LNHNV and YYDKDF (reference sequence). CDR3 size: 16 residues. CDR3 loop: CATSTLQGAGDTEAFF. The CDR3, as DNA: TGTGCCACCAGCACCCTCCAGGGGGCAGGGGACACTGAAGCTTTCTTT. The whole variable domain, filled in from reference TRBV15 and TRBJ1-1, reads DAMVIQNPRYQVTQFGKPVTLSCSQTLNHNVMYWYQQKSSQAPKLLFHYYDKDFNNEADTPDNFQSRRPNTSFCFLDIRSPGLGDTAMYLCATSTLQGAGDTEAFFGQGTRLTVV.